This is a list of T cell receptor beta chains from one sample in a study of blood T cell repertoires in COVID-19. Clones were sequenced by immunoSEQ multiplex PCR, and TCRdb holds only the in-frame ones, with some missing. Of approximately 220,000 clones listed, about nine tenths are singletons. The specimen sequenced was PBMCs or T cells enriched from blood (not recorded which). Every receptor here comes from a woman in her 30s who had recovered from COVID-19. Each CDR3 is given with its conserved first and last residue. A D gene is named only where the DNA matches it firmly.

j_gene: TRBJ2-1; v_gene: TRBV3-1/TRBV3-2; d_gene: TRBD2; CDR3aa: CASSLRLAGGRNEQFF
j_gene: TRBJ2-6; v_gene: TRBV7-3; d_gene: TRBD1; CDR3aa: CASSPIRPGQGEGANVLTF
j_gene: TRBJ2-5; v_gene: TRBV9; d_gene: TRBD2; CDR3aa: CASSVEPWASGIQETQYF
j_gene: TRBJ2-4; v_gene: TRBV4-3; d_gene: NA; CDR3aa: CASSPSDRDKNIQYF
j_gene: TRBJ1-1; v_gene: TRBV27; d_gene: NA; CDR3aa: CASSPGTVANTEAFF
j_gene: TRBJ2-3; v_gene: TRBV3-1/TRBV3-2; d_gene: TRBD2; CDR3aa: CASSTQTSGTSTYTQYF
j_gene: TRBJ2-2; v_gene: TRBV3-1/TRBV3-2; d_gene: NA; CDR3aa: CASSQVGQGAGMYTGELFF
j_gene: TRBJ1-3; v_gene: TRBV4-2; d_gene: NA; CDR3aa: CASSQDFFGQGIDGNTIYF
j_gene: TRBJ1-2; v_gene: TRBV24-1; d_gene: TRBD1; CDR3aa: CATSDSDRVRGYTF
j_gene: TRBJ1-2; v_gene: TRBV5-1; d_gene: TRBD1; CDR3aa: CASSKDRHPLNYGYTF
j_gene: TRBJ2-2; v_gene: TRBV7-8; d_gene: NA; CDR3aa: CASSLYGGLAGKTGELFF
j_gene: TRBJ2-5; v_gene: TRBV7-3; d_gene: TRBD1; CDR3aa: CASSSRTGTGGETQYF
j_gene: TRBJ1-2; v_gene: TRBV27; d_gene: TRBD1; CDR3aa: CASKTTGSGYTF
j_gene: TRBJ1-5; v_gene: TRBV19; d_gene: NA; CDR3aa: CASSIDREQPQHF
j_gene: TRBJ1-4; v_gene: TRBV6-1; d_gene: NA; CDR3aa: CASSEGSGDRGEKLFF
j_gene: TRBJ1-1; v_gene: TRBV19; d_gene: NA; CDR3aa: CASIQDRNTEAFF
j_gene: TRBJ2-7; v_gene: TRBV7-2; d_gene: TRBD2; CDR3aa: CASSLARWAGDSYEQYF
j_gene: TRBJ2-1; v_gene: TRBV6-4; d_gene: TRBD1; CDR3aa: CASSESLDRGHEQFF
j_gene: TRBJ1-4; v_gene: TRBV19; d_gene: NA; CDR3aa: CASSNTENEKLFF
j_gene: TRBJ1-6; v_gene: TRBV5-1; d_gene: TRBD1; CDR3aa: CASQKEGAVNSPLHF
j_gene: TRBJ1-3; v_gene: TRBV7-2; d_gene: TRBD1; CDR3aa: CASSRTGDGNTIYF
j_gene: TRBJ2-3; v_gene: TRBV4-3; d_gene: NA; CDR3aa: CASSQITDTDTQYF
j_gene: TRBJ2-7; v_gene: TRBV25-1; d_gene: NA; CDR3aa: CASSEPQGPTEQYF
j_gene: TRBJ2-7; v_gene: TRBV7-2; d_gene: TRBD1; CDR3aa: CASSPWTGGEQYF
j_gene: TRBJ2-1; v_gene: TRBV11-1; d_gene: NA; CDR3aa: CASSHRGAHNEQFF
j_gene: TRBJ2-7; v_gene: TRBV4-3; d_gene: TRBD1; CDR3aa: CASSQGRRLGTGAYEQYF
j_gene: TRBJ1-4; v_gene: TRBV6-6; d_gene: NA; CDR3aa: CASSYDRRRRNEKLFF
j_gene: TRBJ2-2; v_gene: TRBV11-3; d_gene: TRBD1; CDR3aa: CASNRAGTGASTGELFF
j_gene: TRBJ2-1; v_gene: TRBV4-3; d_gene: TRBD2; CDR3aa: CASSRQLAGLGNEQFF
j_gene: TRBJ1-2; v_gene: TRBV19; d_gene: NA; CDR3aa: CASSIGRLQGSDGYTF
j_gene: TRBJ2-1; v_gene: TRBV6-5; d_gene: NA; CDR3aa: CASSLLAGLYNEQFF
j_gene: TRBJ1-5; v_gene: TRBV28; d_gene: TRBD1; CDR3aa: CASSLTRTGVQPQHF
j_gene: TRBJ2-1; v_gene: TRBV11-3; d_gene: TRBD2; CDR3aa: CASSPTSGGAVYNEQFF
j_gene: TRBJ1-2; v_gene: TRBV6-5; d_gene: NA; CDR3aa: CASSYVADYGYTF
j_gene: TRBJ2-4; v_gene: TRBV11-1; d_gene: TRBD2; CDR3aa: CASTEFPGRNIQYF